Listed below are T cell receptor beta chains from one sample, sequenced in a study of response to subunit inactivated influenza vaccine. TCRdb independently ran MiXCR on the RT-PCR reads; one entry per CDR3 protein. This sample has more than 200,000 distinct CDR3 sequences, with 12% found just once. Sequencing was performed on non-naive T cells sorted from PBMCs, taken about 14 days before vaccination. These receptors originate from a man over 45 who received an inactivated influenza vaccine. The CDR3 runs from the conserved cysteine through the conserved F or W. The D gene is left open where the match is weak. Some rows mark clone size as missing; the rest say once, few, many or name a class of expanded clone.

J gene,V gene,D gene,clone size,CDR3 protein,CDR3 DNA
TRBJ1-4,TRBV7-2,TRBD1,few,CASSETGTGAGEKLFF,TGTGCCAGCAGCGAAACCGGGACAGGGGCAGGAGAAAAACTGTTTTTT
TRBJ1-4,TRBV6-5,TRBD1,.,CASVTGEDNEKLFF,TGTGCCAGCGTTACAGGGGAGGATAATGAAAAACTGTTTTTT
TRBJ2-7,TRBV29-1,.,.,CSVVLSGYEQYF,TGCAGCGTTGTCCTGTCCGGGTACGAGCAGTACTTC
TRBJ2-3,TRBV20-1,TRBD2,few,CSALGGGRVSTDTQYF,TGCAGTGCTCTAGGCGGCGGGAGGGTTAGCACAGATACGCAGTATTTT
TRBJ2-1,TRBV20-1,.,few,CSARGRTGVYNEQFF,TGCAGTGCTAGAGGACGGACGGGAGTGTACAATGAGCAGTTCTTC
TRBJ2-5,TRBV5-1,.,many,CASSSDTGLETQYF,TGCGCCAGCAGCTCAGATACAGGGTTGGAGACCCAGTACTTC
TRBJ2-7,TRBV12-3/TRBV12-4,.,many,CASSLRGIHEQYF,TGTGCCAGCAGTTTACGGGGGATCCACGAGCAGTACTTC
TRBJ1-5,TRBV29-1,.,many,CSVGLDSNQPQHF,TGCAGCGTTGGGTTAGACAGCAATCAGCCCCAGCATTTT
TRBJ2-4,TRBV12-3/TRBV12-4,TRBD1,many,CASRPGRDRVVKNIQYF,TGTGCCAGCAGGCCCGGCCGGGACAGGGTGGTCAAAAACATTCAGTACTTC
TRBJ1-6,TRBV20-1,TRBD1,.,CSASRSDRGFNYGNSPLHF,TGCAGTGCTAGTCGTAGTGACAGGGGTTTCAACTATGGTAATTCACCCCTCCACTTT
TRBJ2-7,TRBV12-3/TRBV12-4,.,many,CASSLGQVYEQYF,TGTGCCAGCAGCTTGGGGCAGGTTTACGAGCAGTACTTC
TRBJ2-7,TRBV29-1,.,many,CSVIDGSYEQYF,TGCAGCGTGATTGATGGCTCCTACGAGCAGTACTTC
TRBJ2-1,TRBV15,TRBD2,many,CATSREMYPSGHNEQFF,TGTGCCACCAGCAGAGAGATGTATCCTAGCGGTCACAATGAGCAGTTCTTC
TRBJ2-3,TRBV12-3/TRBV12-4,.,.,CASSFSPTTDTQYF,TGTGCCAGCAGTTTTTCTCCTACAACAGATACGCAGTATTTT
TRBJ1-1,TRBV6-1,TRBD1,many,CASRGQGLNTEAFF,TGTGCCAGCAGGGGACAGGGGTTGAACACTGAAGCTTTCTTT
TRBJ2-6,TRBV27,.,few,CASKQRASGANVLTF,TGTGCCAGCAAGCAACGGGCCTCTGGGGCCAACGTCCTGACTTTC
TRBJ2-3,TRBV7-8,TRBD1,many,CASSLGQGGTDTQYF,TGTGCCAGCAGCCTGGGACAGGGGGGCACAGATACGCAGTATTTT
TRBJ2-5,TRBV20-1,.,few,CSARVFGGGETQYF,TGCAGTGCTAGAGTTTTCGGTGGGGGGGAGACCCAGTACTTC
TRBJ1-2,TRBV4-3,.,many,CASSHRQTDDYGYTF,TGCGCCAGCAGCCACAGACAGACGGATGACTATGGCTACACCTTC
TRBJ1-3,TRBV5-1,.,few,CASSSQGGAGNTIYF,TGCGCCAGCAGCTCGCAGGGAGGGGCTGGAAACACCATATATTTT
TRBJ2-1,TRBV5-5,.,few,CASSTGPGNEQFF,TGTGCCAGCAGCACTGGGCCCGGCAATGAGCAGTTCTTC
TRBJ2-7,TRBV20-1,.,.,CSATVGGLEIYEQYF,TGCAGTGCAACAGTAGGGGGACTGGAGATCTACGAGCAGTACTTC
TRBJ2-1,TRBV29-1,TRBD2,.,CSVTRGLAGYNEQFF,TGCAGCGTTACACGGGGACTAGCGGGGTACAATGAGCAGTTCTTC
TRBJ1-4,TRBV20-1,.,.,CSARQGATNEKLFF,TGCAGTGCTCGCCAGGGCGCAACTAATGAAAAACTGTTTTTT
TRBJ2-5,TRBV12-3/TRBV12-4,TRBD1,.,CATSRQGAWETQYF,TGTGCCACCTCGAGACAGGGGGCTTGGGAGACCCAGTACTTC
TRBJ2-5,TRBV20-1,TRBD1,few,CSAFGQGRWTQYF,TGCAGTGCTTTCGGACAGGGGAGGTGGACCCAGTACTTC
TRBJ1-2,TRBV20-1,.,.,CSATVSTANYGYTF,TGCAGTGCTACCGTTTCGACAGCTAACTATGGCTACACCTTC
TRBJ2-5,TRBV6-5,.,few,CASSYQTTGMGETQYF,TGTGCCAGCAGTTACCAGACAACAGGGATGGGAGAGACCCAGTACTTC
TRBJ1-5,TRBV7-6,TRBD1,many,CASSADRASGQPQHF,TGTGCCAGCAGCGCGGACAGGGCCTCTGGGCAGCCCCAGCATTTT
TRBJ1-1,TRBV3-1,.,.,CASSQAGEGTEAFF,TGTGCCAGCAGCCAAGCGGGGGAGGGGACTGAAGCTTTCTTT
TRBJ2-5,TRBV7-7,TRBD2,many,CASSFGTSGSGETQYF,TGTGCCAGCAGCTTTGGGACTAGCGGGAGCGGAGAGACCCAGTACTTC
TRBJ1-4,TRBV15,.,many,CATSSRARSNEKLFF,TGTGCCACCAGCAGTCGGGCGCGGAGTAATGAAAAACTGTTTTTT
TRBJ2-7,TRBV3-1,.,.,CASSQDSTFQEQYF,TGTGCCAGCAGCCAAGATTCGACTTTTCAAGAGCAGTACTTC
TRBJ2-2,TRBV6-5,.,.,CASSYDSNINTGELFF,TGTGCCAGCAGTTACGACAGTAATATTAACACCGGGGAGCTGTTTTTT
TRBJ2-7,TRBV28,.,many,CASSPSSYEQYF,TGTGCCAGCAGTCCTAGCTCCTACGAGCAGTACTTC
TRBJ2-1,TRBV15,TRBD1,.,CATSSMTGTEQFF,TGTGCCACCAGCAGCATGACAGGGACTGAGCAGTTCTTC
TRBJ2-7,TRBV28,.,many,CASSLPGYEQYF,TGTGCCAGCAGCCTACCCGGGTACGAGCAGTACTTC
TRBJ2-5,TRBV10-3,.,.,CAIRGSKETQYF,TGTGCCATCAGAGGGTCCAAGGAGACCCAGTACTTC
TRBJ2-7,TRBV12-3/TRBV12-4,TRBD1,medium-sized,CASSRPGQGYSEQYF,TGTGCCAGCAGTCGCCCGGGACAGGGGTATTCCGAGCAGTACTTC
TRBJ2-2,TRBV4-3,TRBD2,few,CASSQDLVAGGPVKAGELFF,TGCGCCAGCAGCCAAGATCTGGTAGCGGGAGGGCCGGTAAAAGCCGGGGAGCTGTTTTTT
TRBJ1-4,TRBV4-3,.,many,CASSQDLGRAEKLFF,TGCGCCAGCAGCCAAGATCTCGGTAGGGCTGAAAAACTGTTTTTT
TRBJ2-7,TRBV3-1,TRBD2,many,CASSPLRGLASYEQYF,TGTGCCAGCAGCCCGTTGCGGGGACTAGCGTCCTACGAGCAGTACTTC
TRBJ2-7,TRBV4-1,.,few,CASSQVQNRVGEQYF,TGCGCCAGCAGCCAAGTCCAAAACAGGGTTGGTGAGCAGTACTTC
TRBJ2-1,TRBV20-1,.,many,CSAIRGEQFF,TGCAGTGCTATACGAGGGGAGCAGTTCTTC
TRBJ1-2,TRBV5-1,TRBD1,.,CASSIQDRGSYGYTF,TGCGCCAGCAGCATCCAAGACAGGGGAAGTTACGGCTACACCTTC
TRBJ2-7,TRBV6-2/TRBV6-3,TRBD1,.,CASSPRAGGRYEQYF,TGTGCCAGCAGCCCAAGGGCAGGGGGCCGGTACGAGCAGTACTTC
TRBJ2-3,TRBV20-1,TRBD1,.,CSANHRGLLADTQYF,TGCAGTGCTAACCACAGGGGGCTGTTAGCAGATACGCAGTATTTT
TRBJ2-2,TRBV5-1,.,few,CASSFDVRAGGELFF,TGCGCCAGCAGCTTTGACGTCAGGGCAGGCGGGGAGCTGTTTTTT
TRBJ2-1,TRBV7-9,TRBD2,few,CASSADSGGVYNEQFF,TGTGCCAGCAGCGCCGATAGCGGGGGGGTCTACAATGAGCAGTTCTTC
TRBJ1-2,TRBV2,.,once,CASSKDTNYGYTF,TGTGCCAGCAGCAAGGACACTAACTATGGCTACACCTTC
TRBJ2-2,TRBV11-2,.,many,CASSPSPGVWSGELFF,TGTGCCAGCAGCCCCTCTCCAGGAGTGTGGTCCGGGGAGCTGTTTTTT
TRBJ2-7,TRBV11-2,TRBD1,few,CASSYAGTGLYEQYF,TGTGCCAGCAGTTACGCCGGGACAGGGCTCTACGAGCAGTACTTC